Included here is one T cell receptor (beta chain) sequence, with context. The data were taken from a study of OX40 agonist ivuxolimab in advanced cancers. Germline V gene data show CDR1 as SGHVS and CDR2 as FNYEAQ. With 1 base removed from V and 3 bases from J, the gap between germline ends came to 8 bases. This CDR3 is built from 14 residues. Here immunoSEQ multiplex PCR was the method, and the copy in TCRdb shows in-frame clones only, minus some. Of 40,000 to 50,000 clones in the sample, 70% to 90% were seen once. The gene calls are TRBV7-6 and TRBJ2-3; D gene unclear. The TCR comes from an adult with an advanced solid tumor such as melanoma, head and neck, liver or kidney cancer. Sequenced here: CD4+ or CD8+ T cells sorted from blood, sampled in a trial of the OX40 agonist ivuxolimab. The CDR3 region is CASSLEAGTDTQYF. DNA for the CDR3: TGTGCCAGCAGCTTAGAAGCAGGAACAGATACGCAGTATTTT.